This T cell receptor beta chain stems from a study of post-analysis software for immune sequencing data. Study as a whole: Progressive-relapsing, secondary progressive and relapsing-remitting multiple sclerosis were among the disease courses included.

Overall study results and limits: Included in a set of five TRBV segments more frequent in patients than controls were TRBV5-6, TRBV5-1 and TRBV20-1.

V lost 5 bases, J lost 1 base, and 14 bases lay in between. Germline-derived CDR1 and CDR2 are SEHNR and FQNEAQ (reference sequence). The CDR3 runs 15 residues. Concerning this clonotype: Its matching antigen is unknown.

TCR beta libraries were prepared from cDNA with unique molecular identifiers. Researchers reported some 500,000 cDNA molecules coming from about 1 to 10 million T cells. MiXCR was run by TCRdb on the PCR reads, yielding one entry per CDR3 protein. The data contain fewer than 850,000 distinct CDR3 sequences, 40% to 55% of them singletons. Sequenced: blood. This receptor was taken from a girl aged 10 to 17 with multiple sclerosis. The V gene is TRBV7-9, the J gene TRBJ1-2; D perhaps matches TRBD1 (6 bases). The CDR3 DNA reads as TGTGCCAGCAGCCCCCCGGGAGGGGGTAACTATGGCTACACCTTC. Its translation: CASSPPGGGNYGYTF.